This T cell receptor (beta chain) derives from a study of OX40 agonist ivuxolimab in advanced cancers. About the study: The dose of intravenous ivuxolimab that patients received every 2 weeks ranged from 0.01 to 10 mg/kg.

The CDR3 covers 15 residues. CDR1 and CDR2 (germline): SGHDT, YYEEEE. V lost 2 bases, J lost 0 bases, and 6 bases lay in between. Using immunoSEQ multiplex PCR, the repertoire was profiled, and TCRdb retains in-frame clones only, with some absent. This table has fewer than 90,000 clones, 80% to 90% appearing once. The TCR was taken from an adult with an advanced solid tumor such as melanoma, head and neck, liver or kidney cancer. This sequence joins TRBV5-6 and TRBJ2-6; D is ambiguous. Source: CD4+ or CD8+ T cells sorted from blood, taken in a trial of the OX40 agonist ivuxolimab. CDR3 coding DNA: TGTGCCAGCAGCTTCAGGAGCTCTGGGGCCAACGTCCTGACTTTC. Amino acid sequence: CASSFRSSGANVLTF.